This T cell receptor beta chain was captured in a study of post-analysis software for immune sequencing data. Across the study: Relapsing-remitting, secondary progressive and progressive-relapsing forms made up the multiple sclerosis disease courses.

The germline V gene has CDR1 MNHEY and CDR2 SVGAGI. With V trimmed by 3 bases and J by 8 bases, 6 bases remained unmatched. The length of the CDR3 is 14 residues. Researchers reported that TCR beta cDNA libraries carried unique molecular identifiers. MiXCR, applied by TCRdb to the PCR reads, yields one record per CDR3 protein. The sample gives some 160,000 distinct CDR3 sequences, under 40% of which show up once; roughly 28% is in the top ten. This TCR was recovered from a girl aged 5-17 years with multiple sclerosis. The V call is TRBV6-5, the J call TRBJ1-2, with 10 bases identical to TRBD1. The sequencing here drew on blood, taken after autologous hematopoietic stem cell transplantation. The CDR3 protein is CASSYSGQGEGYTF. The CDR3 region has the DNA TGTGCCAGCAGTTATTCCGGACAGGGGGAAGGCTACACCTTC.